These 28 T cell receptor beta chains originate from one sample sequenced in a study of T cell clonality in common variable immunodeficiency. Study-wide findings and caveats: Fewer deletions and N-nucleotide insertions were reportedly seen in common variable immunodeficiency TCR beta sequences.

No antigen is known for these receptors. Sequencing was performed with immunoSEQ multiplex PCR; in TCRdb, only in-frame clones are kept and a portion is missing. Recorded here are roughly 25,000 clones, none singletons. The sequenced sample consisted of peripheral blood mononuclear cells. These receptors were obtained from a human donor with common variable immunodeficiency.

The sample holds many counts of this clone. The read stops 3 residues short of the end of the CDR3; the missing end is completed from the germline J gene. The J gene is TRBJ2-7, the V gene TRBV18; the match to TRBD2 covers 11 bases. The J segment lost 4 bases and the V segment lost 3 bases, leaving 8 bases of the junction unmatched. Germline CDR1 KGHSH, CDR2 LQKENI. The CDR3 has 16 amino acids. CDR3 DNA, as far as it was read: TGTGCCAGCTCACCCCCGGGACTAGCGGCCTCGTACGAG. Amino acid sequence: CASSPPGLAASYE. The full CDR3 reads CASSPPGLAASYEQYF.

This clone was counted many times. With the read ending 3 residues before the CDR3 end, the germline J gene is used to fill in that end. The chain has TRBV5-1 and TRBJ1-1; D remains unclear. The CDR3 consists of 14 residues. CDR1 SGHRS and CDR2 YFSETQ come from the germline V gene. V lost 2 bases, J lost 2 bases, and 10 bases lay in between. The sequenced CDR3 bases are TGCGCCAGCAGCTTTCGGACTCAAAACACTGAA. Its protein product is CASSFRTQNTE. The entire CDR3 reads CASSFRTQNTEAFF. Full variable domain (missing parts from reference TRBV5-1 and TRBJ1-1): KAGVTQTPRYLIKTRGQQVTLSCSPISGHRSVSWYQQTPGQGLQFLFEYFSETQRNKGNFPGRFSGRQFSNSRSEMNVSTLELGDSALYLCASSFRTQNTEAFFGQGTRLTVV.

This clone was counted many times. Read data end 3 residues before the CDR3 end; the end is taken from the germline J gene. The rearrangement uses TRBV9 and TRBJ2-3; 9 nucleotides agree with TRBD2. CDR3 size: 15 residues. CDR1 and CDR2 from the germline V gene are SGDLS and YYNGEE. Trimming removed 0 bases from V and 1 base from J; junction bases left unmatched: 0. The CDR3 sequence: CASSVGGGGTDTQYF. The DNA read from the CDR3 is TGTGCCAGCAGCGTAGGCGGGGGGGGCACAGATACG.

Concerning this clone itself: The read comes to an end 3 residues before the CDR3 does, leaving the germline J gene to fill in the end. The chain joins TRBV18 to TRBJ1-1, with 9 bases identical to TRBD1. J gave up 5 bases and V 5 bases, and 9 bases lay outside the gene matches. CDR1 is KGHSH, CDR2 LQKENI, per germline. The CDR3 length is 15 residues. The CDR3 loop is CASSARDREVTEAFF. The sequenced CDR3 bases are TGTGCCAGCTCAGCCCGGGACAGGGAGGTTACTGAA.

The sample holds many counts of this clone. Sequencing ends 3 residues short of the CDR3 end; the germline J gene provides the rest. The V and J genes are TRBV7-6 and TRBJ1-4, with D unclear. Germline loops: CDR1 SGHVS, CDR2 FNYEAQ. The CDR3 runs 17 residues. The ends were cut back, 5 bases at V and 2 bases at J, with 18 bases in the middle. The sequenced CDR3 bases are TGTGCCAGCAGCCCATATTATGGCCGTCTTACTAATGAAAAA. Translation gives CASSPYYGRLTNEK. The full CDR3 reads CASSPYYGRLTNEKLFF.

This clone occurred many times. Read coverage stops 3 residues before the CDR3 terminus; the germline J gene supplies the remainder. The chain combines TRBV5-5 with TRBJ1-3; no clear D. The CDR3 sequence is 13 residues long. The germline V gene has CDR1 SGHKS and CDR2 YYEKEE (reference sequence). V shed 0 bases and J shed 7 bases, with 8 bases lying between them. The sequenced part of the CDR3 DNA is TGTGCCAGCAGCTTGGAGGGTGCCAACACC. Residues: CASSLEGANT. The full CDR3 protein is CASSLEGANTIYF.

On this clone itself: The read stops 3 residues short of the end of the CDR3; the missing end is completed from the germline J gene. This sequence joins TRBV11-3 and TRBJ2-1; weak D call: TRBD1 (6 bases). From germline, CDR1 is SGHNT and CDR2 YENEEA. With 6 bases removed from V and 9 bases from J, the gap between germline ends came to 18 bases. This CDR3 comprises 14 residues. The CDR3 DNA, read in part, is TGTGCCAGCAGTTCCAGGGGTGGTGTGGGTGAG. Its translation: CASSSRGGVGE. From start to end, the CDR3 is CASSSRGGVGEQFF.

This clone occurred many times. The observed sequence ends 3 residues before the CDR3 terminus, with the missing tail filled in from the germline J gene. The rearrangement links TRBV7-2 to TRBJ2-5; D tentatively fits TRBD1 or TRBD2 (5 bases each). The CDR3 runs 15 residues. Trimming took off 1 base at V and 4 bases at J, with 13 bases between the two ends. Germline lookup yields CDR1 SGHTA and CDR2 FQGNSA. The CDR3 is CASSLVGRERETQYF. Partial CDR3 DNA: TGTGCCAGCAGCTTAGTGGGCAGGGAGAGAGAGACC.

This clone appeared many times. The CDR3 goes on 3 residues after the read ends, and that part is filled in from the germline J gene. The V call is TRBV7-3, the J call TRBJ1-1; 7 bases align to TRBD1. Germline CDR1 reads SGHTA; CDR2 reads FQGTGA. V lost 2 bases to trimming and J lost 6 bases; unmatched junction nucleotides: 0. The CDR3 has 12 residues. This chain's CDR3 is CASSLQGAEAFF. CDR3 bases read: TGTGCCAGCAGCTTACAGGGGGCTGAA.

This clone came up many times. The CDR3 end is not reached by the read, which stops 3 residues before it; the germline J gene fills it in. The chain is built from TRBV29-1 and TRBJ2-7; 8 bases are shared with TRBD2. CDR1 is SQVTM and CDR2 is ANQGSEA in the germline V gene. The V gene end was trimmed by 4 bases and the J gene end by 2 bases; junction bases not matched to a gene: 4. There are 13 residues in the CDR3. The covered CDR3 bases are TGCAGCGTTGTAGTCGGGGGGGCCTACGAG. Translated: CSVVVGGAYE. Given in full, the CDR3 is CSVVVGGAYEQYF.

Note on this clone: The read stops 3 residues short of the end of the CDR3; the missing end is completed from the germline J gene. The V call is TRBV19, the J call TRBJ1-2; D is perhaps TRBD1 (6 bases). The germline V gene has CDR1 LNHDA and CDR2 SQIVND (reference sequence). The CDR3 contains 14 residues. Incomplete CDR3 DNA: TGTGCCAGTAGTGTGAAGGGGGGGCCGCGGGGC. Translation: CASSVKGGPRG. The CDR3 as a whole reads CASSVKGGPRGYTF.

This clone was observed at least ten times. Incomplete CDR3 DNA: TGTGCCAGCAGCCCGACTAGCGGGGGGGAAAATGAG. Translation: CASSPTSGGENE. The whole CDR3 protein reads CASSPTSGGENEQFF. The V call is TRBV11-2, the J call TRBJ2-1; TRBD2 agrees at 14 bases. The read falls 3 residues short of the CDR3 end, and the missing part is taken from the germline J gene. This CDR3 is 15 amino acids long. The germline V gene encodes CDR1 SGHAT and CDR2 FQNNGV. V gave up 5 bases and J gave up 7 bases; unmatched junction bases: 4.

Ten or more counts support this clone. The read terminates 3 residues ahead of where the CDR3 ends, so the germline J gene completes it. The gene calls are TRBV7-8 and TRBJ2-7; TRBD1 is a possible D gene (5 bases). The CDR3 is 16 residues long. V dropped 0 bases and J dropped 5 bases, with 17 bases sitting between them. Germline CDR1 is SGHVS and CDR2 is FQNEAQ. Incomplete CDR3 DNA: TGTGCCAGCAGCTTAGCGTTCGCAGGGCGAGTCGACGAG. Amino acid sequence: CASSLAFAGRVDE. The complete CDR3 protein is CASSLAFAGRVDEQYF.

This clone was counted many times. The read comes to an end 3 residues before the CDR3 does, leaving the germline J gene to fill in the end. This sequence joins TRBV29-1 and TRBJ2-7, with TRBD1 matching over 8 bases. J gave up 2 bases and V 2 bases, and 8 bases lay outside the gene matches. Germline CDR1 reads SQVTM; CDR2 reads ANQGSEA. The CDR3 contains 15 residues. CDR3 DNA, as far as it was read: TGCAGCGTTGAAAGAGTCGGACAGGGCCCCTACGAG. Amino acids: CSVERVGQGPYE. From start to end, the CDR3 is CSVERVGQGPYEQYF.

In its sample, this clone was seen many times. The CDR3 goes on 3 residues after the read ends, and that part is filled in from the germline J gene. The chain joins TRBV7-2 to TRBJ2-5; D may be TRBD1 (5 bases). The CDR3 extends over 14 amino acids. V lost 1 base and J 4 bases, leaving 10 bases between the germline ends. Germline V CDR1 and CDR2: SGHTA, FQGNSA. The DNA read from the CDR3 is TGTGCCAGCAGCTTAGTAGGGGATCGAGAGACC. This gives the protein CASSLVGDRET. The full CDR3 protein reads CASSLVGDRETQYF.

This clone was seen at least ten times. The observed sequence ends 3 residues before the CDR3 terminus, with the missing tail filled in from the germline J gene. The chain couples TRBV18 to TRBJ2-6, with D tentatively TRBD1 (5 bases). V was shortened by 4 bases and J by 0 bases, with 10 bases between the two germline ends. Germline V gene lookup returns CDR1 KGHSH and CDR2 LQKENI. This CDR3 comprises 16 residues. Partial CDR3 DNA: TGTGCCAGCTCACAGACAGCACCCTCTGGGGCCAACGTC. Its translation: CASSQTAPSGANV. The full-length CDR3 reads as CASSQTAPSGANVLTF.

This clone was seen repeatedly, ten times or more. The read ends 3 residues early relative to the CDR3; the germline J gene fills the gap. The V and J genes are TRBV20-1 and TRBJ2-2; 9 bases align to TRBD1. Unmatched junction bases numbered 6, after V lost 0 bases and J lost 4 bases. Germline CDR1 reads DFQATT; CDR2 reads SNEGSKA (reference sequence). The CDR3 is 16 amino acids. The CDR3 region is CSARDTGTGLTGELFF. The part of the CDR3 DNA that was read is TGCAGTGCTAGAGACACCGGGACAGGGCTCACCGGGGAG.

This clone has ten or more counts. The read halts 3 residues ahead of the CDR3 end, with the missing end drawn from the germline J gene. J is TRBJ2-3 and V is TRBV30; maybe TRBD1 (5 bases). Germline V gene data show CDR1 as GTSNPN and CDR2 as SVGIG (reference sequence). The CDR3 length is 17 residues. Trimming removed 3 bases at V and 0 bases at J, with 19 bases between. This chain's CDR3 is CAWSALLGRESTDTQYF. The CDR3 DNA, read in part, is TGTGCCTGGAGCGCACTACTTGGCAGGGAAAGCACAGATACG.

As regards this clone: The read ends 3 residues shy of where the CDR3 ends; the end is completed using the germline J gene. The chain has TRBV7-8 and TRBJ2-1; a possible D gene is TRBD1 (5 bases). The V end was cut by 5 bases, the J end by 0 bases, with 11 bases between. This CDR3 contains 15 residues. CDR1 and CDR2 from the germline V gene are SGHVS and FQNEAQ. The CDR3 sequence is CASSTTESSYNEQFF. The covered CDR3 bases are TGTGCCAGCAGCACGACAGAGAGCTCCTACAATGAG. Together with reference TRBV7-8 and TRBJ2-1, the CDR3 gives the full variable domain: GAGVSQSPRYKVAKRGQDVALRCDPISGHVSLFWYQQALGQGPEFLTYFQNEAQLDKSGLPSDRFFAERPEGSVSTLKIQRTQQEDSAVYLCASSTTESSYNEQFFGPGTRLTVL.

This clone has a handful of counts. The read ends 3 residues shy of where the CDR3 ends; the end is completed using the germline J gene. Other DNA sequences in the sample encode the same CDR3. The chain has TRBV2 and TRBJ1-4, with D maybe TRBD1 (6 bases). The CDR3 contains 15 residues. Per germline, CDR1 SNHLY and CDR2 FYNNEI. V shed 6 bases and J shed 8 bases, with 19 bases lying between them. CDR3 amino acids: CASSAVQGRTEKLFF. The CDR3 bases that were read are TGTGCCAGCAGCGCCGTACAGGGACGGACGGAAAAA.

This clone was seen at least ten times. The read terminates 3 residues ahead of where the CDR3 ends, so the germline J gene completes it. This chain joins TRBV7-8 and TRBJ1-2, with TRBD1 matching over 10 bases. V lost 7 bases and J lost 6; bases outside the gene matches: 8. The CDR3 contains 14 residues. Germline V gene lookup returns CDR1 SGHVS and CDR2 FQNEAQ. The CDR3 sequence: CASTEATGGHGYTF. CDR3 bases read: TGTGCCAGCACCGAAGCGACAGGGGGCCATGGC.

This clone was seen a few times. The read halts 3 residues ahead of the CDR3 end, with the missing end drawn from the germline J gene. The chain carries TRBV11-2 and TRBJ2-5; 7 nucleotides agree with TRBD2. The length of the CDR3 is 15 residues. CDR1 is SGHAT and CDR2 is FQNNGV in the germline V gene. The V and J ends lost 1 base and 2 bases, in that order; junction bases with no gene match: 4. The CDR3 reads CASSLVVSGQETQYF. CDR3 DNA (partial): TGTGCCAGCAGCTTAGTGGTTAGCGGGCAAGAGACC. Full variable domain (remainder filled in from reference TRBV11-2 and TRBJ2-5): EAGVAQSPRYKIIEKRQSVAFWCNPISGHATLYWYQQILGQGPKLLIQFQNNGVVDDSQLPKDRFSAERLKGVDSTLKIQPAKLEDSAVYLCASSLVVSGQETQYFGPGTRLLVL.

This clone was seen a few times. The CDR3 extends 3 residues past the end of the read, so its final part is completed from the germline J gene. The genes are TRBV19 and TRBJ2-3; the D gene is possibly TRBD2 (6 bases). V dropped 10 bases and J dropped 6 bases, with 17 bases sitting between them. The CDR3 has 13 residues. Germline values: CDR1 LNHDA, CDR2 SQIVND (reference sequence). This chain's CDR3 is CATRPGTEDTQYF. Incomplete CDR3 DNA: TGTGCCACCAGACCCGGGACTGAGGATACG.

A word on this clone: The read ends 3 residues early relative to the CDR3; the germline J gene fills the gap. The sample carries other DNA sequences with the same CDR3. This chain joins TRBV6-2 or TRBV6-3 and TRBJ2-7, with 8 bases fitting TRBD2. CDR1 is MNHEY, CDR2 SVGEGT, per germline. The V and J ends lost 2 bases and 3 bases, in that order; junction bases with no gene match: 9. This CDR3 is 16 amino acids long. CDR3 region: CASSYRAAGGRYEQYF. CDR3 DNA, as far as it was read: TGTGCCAGCAGTTACCGGGCTGCGGGAGGACGCTACGAG.

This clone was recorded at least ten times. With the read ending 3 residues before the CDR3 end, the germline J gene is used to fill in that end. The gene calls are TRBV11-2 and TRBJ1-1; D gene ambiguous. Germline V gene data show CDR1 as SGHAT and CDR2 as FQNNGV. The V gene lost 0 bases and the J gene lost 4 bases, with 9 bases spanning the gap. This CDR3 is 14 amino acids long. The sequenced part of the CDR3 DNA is TGTGCCAGCAGCTTAGACTACAGTGGCACTGAA. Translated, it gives CASSLDYSGTE. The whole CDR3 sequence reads CASSLDYSGTEAFF.

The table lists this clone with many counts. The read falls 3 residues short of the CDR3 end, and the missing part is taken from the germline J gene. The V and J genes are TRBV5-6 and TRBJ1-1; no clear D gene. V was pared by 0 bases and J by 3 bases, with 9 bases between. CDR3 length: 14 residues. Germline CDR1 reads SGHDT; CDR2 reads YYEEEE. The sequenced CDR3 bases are TGTGCCAGCAGCTTGGGACCCGGGGACACTGAA. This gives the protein CASSLGPGDTE. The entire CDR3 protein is CASSLGPGDTEAFF.

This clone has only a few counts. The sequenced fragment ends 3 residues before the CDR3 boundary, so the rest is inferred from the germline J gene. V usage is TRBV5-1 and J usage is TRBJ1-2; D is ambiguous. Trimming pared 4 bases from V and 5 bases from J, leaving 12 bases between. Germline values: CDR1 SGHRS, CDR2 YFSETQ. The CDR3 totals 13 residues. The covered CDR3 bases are TGCGCCAGCAGCGAAACAGCACCTTATGGC. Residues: CASSETAPYG. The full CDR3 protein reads CASSETAPYGYTF.

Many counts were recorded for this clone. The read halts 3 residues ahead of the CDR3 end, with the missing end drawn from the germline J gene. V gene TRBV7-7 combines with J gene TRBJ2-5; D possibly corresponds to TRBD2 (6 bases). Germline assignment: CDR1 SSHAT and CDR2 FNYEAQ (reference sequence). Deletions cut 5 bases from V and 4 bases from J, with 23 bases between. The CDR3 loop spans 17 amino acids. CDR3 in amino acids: CASSPPPLTRGVETQYF. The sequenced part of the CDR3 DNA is TGTGCCAGCAGCCCACCTCCCCTAACGCGGGGAGTAGAGACC.